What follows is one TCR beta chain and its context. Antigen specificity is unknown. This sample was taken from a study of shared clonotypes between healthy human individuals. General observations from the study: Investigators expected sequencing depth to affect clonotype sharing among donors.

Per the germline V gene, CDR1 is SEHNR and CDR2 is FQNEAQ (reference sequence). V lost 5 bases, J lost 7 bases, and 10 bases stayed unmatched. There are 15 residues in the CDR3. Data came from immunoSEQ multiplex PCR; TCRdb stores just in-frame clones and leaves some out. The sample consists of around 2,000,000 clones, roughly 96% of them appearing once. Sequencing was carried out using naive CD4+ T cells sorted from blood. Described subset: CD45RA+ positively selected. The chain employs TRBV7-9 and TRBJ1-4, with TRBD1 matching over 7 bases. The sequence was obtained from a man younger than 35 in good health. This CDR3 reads CASSRMGTEREKLFF. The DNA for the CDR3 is TGTGCCAGCAGCCGTATGGGGACAGAGCGTGAAAAACTGTTTTTT.